The sequence of this T cell receptor beta chain was determined in a study of T-cell memory formation after mild COVID-19. Study background: TCR clusters were mostly donor specific. Overall study results and limits: A balance of CD4 and CD8 characterized clones contracting day 15 to 85, whereas later expanders leaned CD4+.

About this clonotype itself: Its antigen is not known.

Using its own MiXCR run on the 5' RACE reads, TCRdb lists one record per CDR3 protein. The data hold approximately 200,000 distinct CDR3 sequences, with roughly 17% observed a single time. This CDR3 spans 12 amino acids. Trimming cost V 1 base and J 10 bases, with 11 bases left between them. In germline, CDR1 is SGHRS, CDR2 YFSETQ. This receptor was identified in an adult woman who had mild COVID-19 (a few samples of this study predate the infection). Cell type and time point are not known. Sequenced sample: PBMCs or a T cell subset sorted from them (not recorded which). The chain joins TRBV5-1 to TRBJ1-1, with a tentative D call TRBD1 (5 bases). CDR3 in DNA: TGCGCCAGCAGCTTGTCACAGGAGATAGCTTTCTTT. It is translated as CASSLSQEIAFF.